These T cell receptor beta chains were read from a single sample in a study of blood T cells in healthy people across ages. In TCRdb, the 5' RACE reads were re-called with MiXCR into one record per CDR3 protein. This sample yields about 750,000 distinct CDR3 sequences, of which about 55% are seen a single time; 41% belongs to the top ten. The sample comprised blood. These receptors came from a man older than 75 in good health. Both conserved end residues are part of each CDR3. The order of the fields is D gene, V gene, clone size, J gene, CDR3 DNA, CDR3 protein. D genes are given only for firm matches. Expanded clones are given a class, and other clones once, few, many or no size at all.

D gene: TRBD1; V gene: TRBV4-2; clone size: few; J gene: TRBJ2-7; CDR3 DNA: TGTGCCAGCAGCCAAGGTTTCCCGCGGACAGGGGGCTCTTACGAGCAGTACTTC; CDR3 protein: CASSQGFPRTGGSYEQYF
D gene: TRBD1; V gene: TRBV5-6; clone size: few; J gene: TRBJ2-7; CDR3 DNA: TGTGCCAGCAGTACAGGGGCCTCCTACGAGCAGTACTTC; CDR3 protein: CASSTGASYEQYF
D gene: TRBD2; V gene: TRBV20-1; clone size: NA; J gene: TRBJ2-1; CDR3 DNA: TGCAGTGCTAGAGATTCAGAGCGGGGGTACAATGAGCAGTTCTTC; CDR3 protein: CSARDSERGYNEQFF
D gene: NA; V gene: TRBV20-1; clone size: NA; J gene: TRBJ2-5; CDR3 DNA: TGCAGTGCTAGCCCTGGGCTTCAAGAGACCCAGTACTTC; CDR3 protein: CSASPGLQETQYF
D gene: TRBD1; V gene: TRBV19; clone size: NA; J gene: TRBJ1-2; CDR3 DNA: TGTGCCAGTAGTCGAACCCTGGGACAGGCCAACGGAGGCTACACCTTC; CDR3 protein: CASSRTLGQANGGYTF
D gene: NA; V gene: TRBV7-9; clone size: NA; J gene: TRBJ2-3; CDR3 DNA: TGTGCCAGCAGCCCCGGGACCACAAACGCGTATTTT; CDR3 protein: CASSPGTTNAYF
D gene: TRBD1; V gene: TRBV20-1; clone size: many; J gene: TRBJ1-5; CDR3 DNA: TGCAGTGCCACGGACAGGGTGACTTGGCAGCCCCAGCATTTT; CDR3 protein: CSATDRVTWQPQHF
D gene: TRBD2; V gene: TRBV15; clone size: few; J gene: TRBJ2-1; CDR3 DNA: TGTGCCACCCAGCTCCCGGGACTAGCGGCCATTTACAATGAGCAGTTCTTC; CDR3 protein: CATQLPGLAAIYNEQFF
D gene: NA; V gene: TRBV5-1; clone size: NA; J gene: TRBJ2-7; CDR3 DNA: TGCGCCAGCAACTTAGGGGGATACATCTACAATGAGCAGTACTTC; CDR3 protein: CASNLGGYIYNEQYF
D gene: TRBD2; V gene: TRBV7-3; clone size: NA; J gene: TRBJ2-1; CDR3 DNA: TGTGCCGGCAGCCGGACTAGCGGGGCTAACAATGAGCAGTTCTTC; CDR3 protein: CAGSRTSGANNEQFF
D gene: NA; V gene: TRBV5-5; clone size: NA; J gene: TRBJ2-1; CDR3 DNA: TGTGCCAGCAGCTTGGAACCAGATGGTAAGCAGTTCTTC; CDR3 protein: CASSLEPDGKQFF
D gene: TRBD1; V gene: TRBV7-9; clone size: NA; J gene: TRBJ1-4; CDR3 DNA: TGTGCCAGCAGCTTAGGGACAGGCATAACTAATGAAAAACTGTTTTTT; CDR3 protein: CASSLGTGITNEKLFF
D gene: TRBD1; V gene: TRBV4-2; clone size: NA; J gene: TRBJ1-4; CDR3 DNA: TGTGCCAGCAGCCATGGACAGGGGCCAACTAATGAAAAACTGTTTTTT; CDR3 protein: CASSHGQGPTNEKLFF
D gene: NA; V gene: TRBV7-2; clone size: few; J gene: TRBJ2-7; CDR3 DNA: TGTGCCAGCAGCTTCGGTGAGGGTAGTCGCGAGCAGTACTTC; CDR3 protein: CASSFGEGSREQYF
D gene: NA; V gene: TRBV25-1; clone size: NA; J gene: TRBJ2-2; CDR3 DNA: TGTGCCAGCAGTGAATTTGGGACGACCGCCGGGGAGCTGTTTTTT; CDR3 protein: CASSEFGTTAGELFF
D gene: NA; V gene: TRBV7-9; clone size: NA; J gene: TRBJ2-3; CDR3 DNA: TGTGCCAGCAGCTCCGGCGTCGGGCAGTATTTT; CDR3 protein: CASSSGVGQYF
D gene: TRBD2; V gene: TRBV10-3; clone size: NA; J gene: TRBJ2-7; CDR3 DNA: TGTGCCGTCAGTGCCGGGACTAGCGATGACGAGCAGTACTTC; CDR3 protein: CAVSAGTSDDEQYF
D gene: TRBD2; V gene: TRBV7-9; clone size: NA; J gene: TRBJ2-7; CDR3 DNA: TGTGCCAGCAGCTCTGGGGGGGGAGGCCTCTCCTACGAGCAGTACTTC; CDR3 protein: CASSSGGGGLSYEQYF
D gene: NA; V gene: TRBV7-9; clone size: NA; J gene: TRBJ2-5; CDR3 DNA: TGTGCCAGCAGCAGGGACACAACTCAAGAGACCCAGTACTTC; CDR3 protein: CASSRDTTQETQYF
D gene: TRBD1; V gene: TRBV10-3; clone size: few; J gene: TRBJ2-5; CDR3 DNA: TGTGCCATCAGAAATCCGGGACAGGGTCCGGAGACCCAGTACTTC; CDR3 protein: CAIRNPGQGPETQYF
D gene: NA; V gene: TRBV5-1; clone size: NA; J gene: TRBJ2-1; CDR3 DNA: TGCGCCAGCAGCAGAGATGGCCCCGGCGGGGATGAGCAGTTCTTC; CDR3 protein: CASSRDGPGGDEQFF
D gene: TRBD2; V gene: TRBV7-9; clone size: NA; J gene: TRBJ2-7; CDR3 DNA: TGTGCCAGCAGCCGTTCCTTAGCGGGAGATTACGCCGAGCAGTACTTC; CDR3 protein: CASSRSLAGDYAEQYF
D gene: NA; V gene: TRBV7-2; clone size: NA; J gene: TRBJ2-7; CDR3 DNA: TGTGCCAGCAGCTTAGATTTTAGGGGTTCAAGCGAGCAGTACTTC; CDR3 protein: CASSLDFRGSSEQYF
D gene: TRBD1; V gene: TRBV9; clone size: NA; J gene: TRBJ2-5; CDR3 DNA: TGTACCAGCAGCTCCCGACAGGGTTGGCAAGAGACCCAGTACTTC; CDR3 protein: CTSSSRQGWQETQYF
D gene: NA; V gene: TRBV28; clone size: NA; J gene: TRBJ2-5; CDR3 DNA: TGTGCCAGCAAACAGGGCAAAGAGACCCAGTACTTC; CDR3 protein: CASKQGKETQYF
D gene: NA; V gene: TRBV20-1; clone size: NA; J gene: TRBJ2-7; CDR3 DNA: TGCAGTGCTAGAGATCGGCGCCAGGGGTACGAGCAGTACTTC; CDR3 protein: CSARDRRQGYEQYF
D gene: NA; V gene: TRBV5-1; clone size: few; J gene: TRBJ2-5; CDR3 DNA: TGCGCCAGCAGCTTGGCCGGGCAGGGAGGAGAGACCCAGTACTTC; CDR3 protein: CASSLAGQGGETQYF
D gene: TRBD1; V gene: TRBV29-1; clone size: NA; J gene: TRBJ1-2; CDR3 DNA: TGCAGCGGCCTTTGGAGCGGAGGGACAGGGAACGGCTACACCTTC; CDR3 protein: CSGLWSGGTGNGYTF
D gene: NA; V gene: TRBV11-2; clone size: NA; J gene: TRBJ2-1; CDR3 DNA: TGTGCCAGCAGCTTAGGTTTAAGGAGTCTAGGCGATGAGCAGTTCTTC; CDR3 protein: CASSLGLRSLGDEQFF
D gene: NA; V gene: TRBV12-3/TRBV12-4; clone size: few; J gene: TRBJ2-1; CDR3 DNA: TGTGCCAGCGGCCTAGGGGTTAACGGTGAGCAGTTCTTC; CDR3 protein: CASGLGVNGEQFF
D gene: NA; V gene: TRBV20-1; clone size: few; J gene: TRBJ2-6; CDR3 DNA: TGCAGTGCCCCAGAAGGACAAAGGATTAAGAGCTCTGGGGCCAACGTCCTGACTTTC; CDR3 protein: CSAPEGQRIKSSGANVLTF
D gene: NA; V gene: TRBV12-3/TRBV12-4; clone size: few; J gene: TRBJ2-7; CDR3 DNA: TGTGCCAGCACCTCCCGCCCTTGGGAGCAGTACTTC; CDR3 protein: CASTSRPWEQYF
D gene: TRBD1; V gene: TRBV6-5; clone size: NA; J gene: TRBJ2-7; CDR3 DNA: TGTGCCAGCACTATGACAGGGAGTTCCTACGAGCAGTACTTC; CDR3 protein: CASTMTGSSYEQYF
D gene: TRBD2; V gene: TRBV20-1; clone size: few; J gene: TRBJ2-7; CDR3 DNA: TGCAGTGCTCCCCACAACGGACTAGCGGGGACCTACGAGCAGTACTTC; CDR3 protein: CSAPHNGLAGTYEQYF
D gene: NA; V gene: TRBV7-2; clone size: NA; J gene: TRBJ2-7; CDR3 DNA: TGTGCCAGCAGCCCAGGGGCAGGGCCCTCCTACGAGCAGTACTTC; CDR3 protein: CASSPGAGPSYEQYF
D gene: NA; V gene: TRBV7-2; clone size: few; J gene: TRBJ2-5; CDR3 DNA: TGTGCCAGCAGCCCACCCCAGAGCCAAGAGACCCAGTACTTC; CDR3 protein: CASSPPQSQETQYF
D gene: NA; V gene: TRBV14; clone size: NA; J gene: TRBJ2-1; CDR3 DNA: TGTGCCAGCAGCCCTAGGGACTTTCACAATGAGCAGTTCTTC; CDR3 protein: CASSPRDFHNEQFF
D gene: NA; V gene: TRBV2; clone size: many; J gene: TRBJ2-3; CDR3 DNA: TGTGCCGGCCTACAGGGAGGGGACGCCGCGCAGTATTTT; CDR3 protein: CAGLQGGDAAQYF
D gene: NA; V gene: TRBV7-3; clone size: NA; J gene: TRBJ2-3; CDR3 DNA: TGTGCCAGCAGCTTAAGGGTGGTTGGGGATACGCAGTATTTT; CDR3 protein: CASSLRVVGDTQYF
D gene: NA; V gene: TRBV29-1; clone size: NA; J gene: TRBJ2-2; CDR3 DNA: TGCAGCGCTGGGGGCAGGGGCTTCAGGGGGGAGCTGTTTTTT; CDR3 protein: CSAGGRGFRGELFF
D gene: NA; V gene: TRBV29-1; clone size: NA; J gene: TRBJ1-4; CDR3 DNA: TGCAGCGCCCTGGACAGCCCTAATGAAAAACTGTTTTTT; CDR3 protein: CSALDSPNEKLFF
D gene: TRBD2; V gene: TRBV20-1; clone size: few; J gene: TRBJ2-7; CDR3 DNA: TGCAGTCCGGGGACTACCTACGAGCAGTACTTC; CDR3 protein: CSPGTTYEQYF
D gene: TRBD2; V gene: TRBV29-1; clone size: once; J gene: TRBJ2-2; CDR3 DNA: TGCAGCGCCGGGACTAGCGGGACAAACGGGGAGCTGTTTTTT; CDR3 protein: CSAGTSGTNGELFF
D gene: TRBD1; V gene: TRBV7-9; clone size: NA; J gene: TRBJ2-5; CDR3 DNA: TGTGCCAGCAGCTCCGACAGGGGTAAAAAGACCCAGTACTTC; CDR3 protein: CASSSDRGKKTQYF
D gene: NA; V gene: TRBV2; clone size: NA; J gene: TRBJ2-7; CDR3 DNA: TGTGCCAGCAGTGAATTGGGAGCAATTCCCTCCCTTTCCTACGAGCAGTACTTC; CDR3 protein: CASSELGAIPSLSYEQYF
D gene: TRBD1; V gene: TRBV20-1; clone size: NA; J gene: TRBJ1-4; CDR3 DNA: TGCAGTGCTCTAGGACAGGGCCCAACTAATGAAAAACTGTTTTTT; CDR3 protein: CSALGQGPTNEKLFF
D gene: NA; V gene: TRBV2; clone size: NA; J gene: TRBJ1-1; CDR3 DNA: TGTGCCAGCAGCAGAGTGCAGGCAAAGAACACTGAAGCTTTCTTT; CDR3 protein: CASSRVQAKNTEAFF
D gene: TRBD1; V gene: TRBV5-1; clone size: NA; J gene: TRBJ2-6; CDR3 DNA: TGCGCCAGCAGGGGACAGCCCTCTGGGGCCAACGTCCTGACTTTC; CDR3 protein: CASRGQPSGANVLTF
D gene: TRBD2; V gene: TRBV20-1; clone size: few; J gene: TRBJ2-7; CDR3 DNA: TGCAGTGCTAGGATAGCGGGGGGAACCTACGAGCAGTACTTC; CDR3 protein: CSARIAGGTYEQYF
D gene: TRBD2; V gene: TRBV3-1; clone size: once; J gene: TRBJ2-7; CDR3 DNA: TGTGCCAGCAGCCAAAGGACGGCGAGCGGGAGCTACGAGCAGTACTTC; CDR3 protein: CASSQRTASGSYEQYF
D gene: NA; V gene: TRBV10-1; clone size: once; J gene: TRBJ2-1; CDR3 DNA: TGCGCCAGCAGTGAGGTCGGGGGCCATGAGAGGTACAATGAGCAGTTCTTC; CDR3 protein: CASSEVGGHERYNEQFF
D gene: NA; V gene: TRBV20-1; clone size: NA; J gene: TRBJ2-7; CDR3 DNA: TGCAGTGCTCCGATCGGGAGCCTCGATGAGCAGTACTTC; CDR3 protein: CSAPIGSLDEQYF
D gene: NA; V gene: TRBV19; clone size: once; J gene: TRBJ2-1; CDR3 DNA: TGTGCCAGTAGTATAGAAAGGCGTCGCTCCTACAATGAGCAGTTCTTC; CDR3 protein: CASSIERRRSYNEQFF